Each of the 10 T cell receptor beta chains below was sequenced from the same sample in a study of T cell repertoires in cytomegalovirus infection. Which antigens these TCRs recognize remains unknown. From the reads, TCRdb called clonotypes with MiXCR, one entry per CDR3 protein. The table shows around 430,000 distinct CDR3 sequences, with roughly 43% occurring only once. The source material was cultured PBMCs, sampled from culture after CMV antigen stimulation. The receptors shown here come from a human donor in good health (CMV status not recorded). Some clones in this sample may be carry-over from other donors' samples.

The CDR3 reads CASSYGVGTDTQYF. CDR3 sequence (DNA): TGTGCCAGCAGTTACGGGGTCGGCACAGATACGCAGTATTTT. The chain recombines TRBV6-5 with TRBJ2-3, with D unclear. Germline V gene lookup returns CDR1 MNHEY and CDR2 SVGAGI. The CDR3 is 14 residues long. Trimming removed 2 bases from V and 1 base from J, with 7 bases in between.

CDR3 region: CASRRDVLNTEAFF. Written as DNA, the CDR3 is TGTGCCAGCAGGAGGGATGTCTTAAACACTGAAGCTTTCTTT. This sequence joins TRBV2 and TRBJ1-1; D is uncertain. Germline V gene lookup returns CDR1 SNHLY and CDR2 FYNNEI. The CDR3 is 14 amino acids. Trimming pared 6 bases from V and 2 bases from J, leaving 13 bases between.

The V and J genes are TRBV19 and TRBJ2-7, with a weak D call TRBD2 (6 bases). The V gene lost 6 bases and the J gene lost 6 bases, with 15 bases spanning the gap. This CDR3 region has 13 residues. Germline CDR1 LNHDA, CDR2 SQIVND (reference sequence). CDR3 sequence (DNA): TGTGCCAGTAGCCCGGAAAGGGGAGGCGAGCAGTACTTC. This gives the protein CASSPERGGEQYF.

This chain uses TRBV6-2 or TRBV6-3 with TRBJ2-1, with 15 bases aligning to TRBD2. V gave up 2 bases and J gave up 7 bases; unmatched junction bases: 12. This CDR3 is built from 19 residues. Germline CDR1 MNHEY, CDR2 SVGEGT. The CDR3 region is CASSYQGLAGGKGRNEQFF. The CDR3 coding sequence is TGTGCCAGCAGTTACCAAGGACTAGCGGGAGGGAAGGGAAGAAATGAGCAGTTCTTC.

Only a few counts were recorded for this clonotype. The chain joins TRBV7-2 to TRBJ2-5; D gene uncertain. Trimming pared 2 bases from V and 5 bases from J, leaving 15 bases between. The CDR3 has 15 amino acids. From germline, CDR1 is SGHTA and CDR2 FQGNSA. The chain's CDR3 is CASSLYSRAWETQYF. As DNA, the CDR3 is TGTGCCAGCAGCTTATATTCCCGGGCTTGGGAGACCCAGTACTTC.

The chain combines TRBV9 with TRBJ2-2, with D possibly matching TRBD1 (5 bases). With 2 bases removed from V and 3 bases from J, the gap between germline ends came to 11 bases. The CDR3 extends over 15 amino acids. Germline V lookup: CDR1 SGDLS, CDR2 YYNGEE. The CDR3 region is CASSVQRGHTGELFF. DNA of the CDR3: TGTGCCAGCAGCGTGCAAAGGGGCCACACCGGGGAGCTGTTTTTT.

This clonotype has a handful of counts. CDR3 sequence reads: CASSRLGAAQAPYNEQFF. CDR3 DNA sequence: TGTGCCAGCAGCCGATTGGGGGCGGCCCAGGCCCCTTACAATGAGCAGTTCTTC. This chain uses TRBV7-8 with TRBJ2-1; tentative D call: TRBD1 (6 bases). CDR1 SGHVS and CDR2 FQNEAQ come from the germline V gene. V was pared by 5 bases and J by 4 bases, with 24 bases between. The CDR3 has 18 amino acids.

This clonotype was seen a few times. The V call is TRBV5-4, the J call TRBJ2-1, with a weak D call TRBD2 (5 bases). V dropped 0 bases and J dropped 3 bases, with 7 bases sitting between them. The CDR3 is 14 residues long. Germline V gives CDR1 SGHNT, CDR2 YYREEE (reference sequence). CDR3 loop: CASSLVRDYNEQFF. CDR3 bases: TGTGCCAGCAGCTTGGTTCGGGACTACAATGAGCAGTTCTTC.

This chain uses TRBV20-1 with TRBJ2-3; D gene unclear. The germline CDR1 and CDR2 sequences are DFQATT and SNEGSKA (reference sequence). CDR3 length: 12 amino acids. V dropped 7 bases and J dropped 7 bases, with 15 bases sitting between them. The CDR3 sequence is CSVADVGNTQYF. Here the CDR3 DNA reads TGCAGTGTCGCGGACGTGGGGAATACGCAGTATTTT.

J is TRBJ2-7 and V is TRBV6-6, with D perhaps TRBD1 (6 bases). Trimming took 5 bases from V and 2 from J, leaving 19 bases between them. Germline CDR1 and CDR2: MNHNY and SVGAGI (reference sequence). This CDR3 has 16 amino acids. The DNA for the CDR3 is TGTGCCAGCAGTGGACAGAACAGAGGAGGCACCTACGAGCAGTACTTC. It specifies CASSGQNRGGTYEQYF.